Sequencing of this T cell receptor (beta chain) was carried out in a study of T-cell memory formation after mild COVID-19. Study-level points and caveats: The authors left the SARS-CoV-2 specificity of second-wave clones peaking on day 37 unconfirmed. The appearance of some responding clones in pre-infection memory suggested that cross-reactive memory joined.

TCRdb recomputed calls from the 5' RACE reads with MiXCR, one row per CDR3 protein. This sample has hundreds of thousands of distinct CDR3 sequences; around 15% occur once, and the top ten carry roughly 8.2%. CDR1 and CDR2 from the germline V gene are SGHAT and FQNNGV. Trimming removed 1 base from V and 0 bases from J, with 10 bases in between. This CDR3 spans 15 amino acids. This clonotype was detected only a few times. Its specificity is unknown. Sequenced material: PBMCs or a T cell subset sorted from them (not recorded which). This sequence was found in an adult woman who had mild COVID-19 (a few samples of this study predate the infection). Cell type and time point are not known. The chain couples TRBV11-2 to TRBJ2-7; D gene ambiguous. The chain's CDR3 is CASSLAWVPSYEQYF. The CDR3 nucleotides read TGTGCCAGCAGCTTAGCTTGGGTTCCCTCCTACGAGCAGTACTTC.